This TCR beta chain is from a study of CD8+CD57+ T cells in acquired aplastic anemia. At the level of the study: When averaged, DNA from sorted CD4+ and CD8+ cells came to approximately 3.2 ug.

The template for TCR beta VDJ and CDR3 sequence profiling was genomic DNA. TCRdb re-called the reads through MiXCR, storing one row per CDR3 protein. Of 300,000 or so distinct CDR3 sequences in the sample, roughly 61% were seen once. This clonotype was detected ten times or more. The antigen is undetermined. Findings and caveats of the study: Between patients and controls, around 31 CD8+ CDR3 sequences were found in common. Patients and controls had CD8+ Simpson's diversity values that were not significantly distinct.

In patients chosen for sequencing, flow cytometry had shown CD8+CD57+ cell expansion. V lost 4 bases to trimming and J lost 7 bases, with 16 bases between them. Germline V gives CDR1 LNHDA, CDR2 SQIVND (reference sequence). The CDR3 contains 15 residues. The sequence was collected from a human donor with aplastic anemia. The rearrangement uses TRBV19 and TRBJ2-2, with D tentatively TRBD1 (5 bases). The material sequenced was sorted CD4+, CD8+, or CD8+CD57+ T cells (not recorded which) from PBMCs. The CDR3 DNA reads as TGTGCCAGTAGTAATACTGCAGGGATCGACGGGGAGCTGTTTTTT. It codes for CASSNTAGIDGELFF.